The present entry profiles one TCR beta chain with its context. What it binds is not known. The sample belongs to a study of cytomegalovirus exposure and HLA in healthy donors. CDR1 and CDR2 from the germline V gene are SGHTA and FQGNSA. The CDR3 consists of 15 residues. V lost 5 bases and J lost 7, with 15 bases in between. General study points: It was 164 TCR beta chains that were listed as cytomegalovirus-associated. The authors confirmed in vitro that a few CMV-associated chains were specific for CMV antigens. TCR sequences were mostly rare, though some public TCRs occurred in many donors.

The assay was immunoSEQ multiplex PCR, and TCRdb's table has in-frame clones only and misses some. The sample shows 75,000 to 90,000 clones, over 85% of them seen only once. The donors were part of the validation cohort, which consisted of under 150 subjects and was separate from the first cohort of about 670 subjects. The gene calls are TRBV7-2 and TRBJ1-6, with D maybe TRBD1 (5 bases). The sequence came from a woman between 18 and 29 years old in good health and CMV-seronegative. Sequenced sample: PBMCs. CDR3 in amino acids: CASSPQENLNSPLHF. CDR3 DNA: TGTGCCAGCAGCCCACAGGAAAATTTAAATTCACCCCTCCACTTT.